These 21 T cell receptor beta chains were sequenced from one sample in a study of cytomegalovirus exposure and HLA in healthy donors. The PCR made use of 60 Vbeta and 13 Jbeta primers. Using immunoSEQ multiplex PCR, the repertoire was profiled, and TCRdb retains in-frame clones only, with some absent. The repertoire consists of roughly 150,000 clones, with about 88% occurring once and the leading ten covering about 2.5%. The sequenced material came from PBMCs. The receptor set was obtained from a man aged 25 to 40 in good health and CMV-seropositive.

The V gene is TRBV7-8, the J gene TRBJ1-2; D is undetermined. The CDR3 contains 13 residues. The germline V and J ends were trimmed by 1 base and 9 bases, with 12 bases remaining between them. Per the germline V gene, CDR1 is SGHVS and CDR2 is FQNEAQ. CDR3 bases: TGTGCCAGCAGCTTAGGGCGGGCAGCAAGCTACACCTTC. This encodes CASSLGRAASYTF.

The CDR3 DNA reads TGTGCCACCAGCAGAGCCGGGACAGGAAACACTGAAGCTTTCTTT. Residues: CATSRAGTGNTEAFF. The chain links TRBV15 to TRBJ1-1, with 8 bases identical to TRBD1. The CDR3 consists of 15 residues. V shed 1 base, J shed 2 bases, and the junction held 3 bases outside the gene matches. Germline assignment: CDR1 LNHNV and CDR2 YYDKDF (reference sequence). Together with reference TRBV15 and TRBJ1-1, the CDR3 gives the full variable domain: DAMVIQNPRYQVTQFGKPVTLSCSQTLNHNVMYWYQQKSSQAPKLLFHYYDKDFNNEADTPDNFQSRRPNTSFCFLDIRSPGLGDTAMYLCATSRAGTGNTEAFFGQGTRLTVV.

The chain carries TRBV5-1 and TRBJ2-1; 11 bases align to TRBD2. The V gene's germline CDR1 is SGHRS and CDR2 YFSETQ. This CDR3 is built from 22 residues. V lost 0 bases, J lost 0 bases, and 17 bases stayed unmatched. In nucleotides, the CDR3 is TGCGCCAGCAGCTTGGTTTCCGACACTAGCGGGAGTTACCCCCGCTCCTACAATGAGCAGTTCTTC. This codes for CASSLVSDTSGSYPRSYNEQFF.

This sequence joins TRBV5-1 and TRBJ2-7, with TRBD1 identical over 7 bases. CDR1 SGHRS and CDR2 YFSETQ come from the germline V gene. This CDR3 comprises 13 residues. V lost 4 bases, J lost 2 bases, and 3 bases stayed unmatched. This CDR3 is CASSMGQTYEQYF. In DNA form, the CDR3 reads TGCGCCAGCAGCATGGGACAGACCTACGAGCAGTACTTC.

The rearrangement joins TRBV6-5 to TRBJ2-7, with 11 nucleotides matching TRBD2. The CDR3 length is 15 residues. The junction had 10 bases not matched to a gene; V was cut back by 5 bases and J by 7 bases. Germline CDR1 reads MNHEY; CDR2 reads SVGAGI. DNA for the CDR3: TGTGCCAGCAGTCTACGACTAGCGGGAATGGGTGAGCAGTACTTC. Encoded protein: CASSLRLAGMGEQYF.

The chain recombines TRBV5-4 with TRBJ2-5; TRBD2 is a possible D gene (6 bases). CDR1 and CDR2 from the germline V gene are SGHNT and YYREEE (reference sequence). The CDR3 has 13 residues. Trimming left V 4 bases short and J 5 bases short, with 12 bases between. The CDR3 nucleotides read TGTGCCAGCAGCAAACTAGCTTTGGAGACCCAGTACTTC. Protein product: CASSKLALETQYF.

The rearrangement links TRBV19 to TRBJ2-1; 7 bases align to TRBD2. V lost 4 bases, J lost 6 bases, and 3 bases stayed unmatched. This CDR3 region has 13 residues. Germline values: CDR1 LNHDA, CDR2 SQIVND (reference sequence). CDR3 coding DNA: TGTGCCAGTAGTAGTGGGAGGGGCAATGAGCAGTTCTTC. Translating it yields CASSSGRGNEQFF.

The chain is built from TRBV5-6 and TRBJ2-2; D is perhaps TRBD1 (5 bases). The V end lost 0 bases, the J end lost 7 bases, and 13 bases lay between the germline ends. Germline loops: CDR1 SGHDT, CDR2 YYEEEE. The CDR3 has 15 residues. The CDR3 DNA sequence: TGTGCCAGCAGCTTGGCAGGGAAGACGGGCGGGGAGCTGTTTTTT. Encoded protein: CASSLAGKTGGELFF.

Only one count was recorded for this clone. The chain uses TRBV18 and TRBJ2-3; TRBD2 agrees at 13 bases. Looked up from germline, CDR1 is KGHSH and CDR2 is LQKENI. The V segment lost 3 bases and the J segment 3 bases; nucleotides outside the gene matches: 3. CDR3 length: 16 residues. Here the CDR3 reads CASSPGLAGVTDTQYF. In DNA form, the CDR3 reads TGTGCCAGCTCACCCGGACTAGCGGGAGTGACAGATACGCAGTATTTT.

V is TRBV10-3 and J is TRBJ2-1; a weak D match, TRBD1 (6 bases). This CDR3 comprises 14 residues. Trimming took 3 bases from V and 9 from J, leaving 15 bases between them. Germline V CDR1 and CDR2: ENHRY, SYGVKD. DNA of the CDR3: TGTGCCATCAGTGACACCCCTAGCAGGGGTGAGCAGTTCTTC. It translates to CAISDTPSRGEQFF.

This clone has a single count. The CDR3 DNA sequence: TGTGCCAGCAGTTACTATGCTAGAAGTTCCAATGAGCAGTTCTTC. Protein product: CASSYYARSSNEQFF. V and J are TRBV6-5 and TRBJ2-1; D gene uncertain. The CDR3 loop spans 15 amino acids. Trimming removed 1 base at V and 6 bases at J, with 13 bases between. CDR1 is MNHEY, CDR2 SVGAGI, per germline.

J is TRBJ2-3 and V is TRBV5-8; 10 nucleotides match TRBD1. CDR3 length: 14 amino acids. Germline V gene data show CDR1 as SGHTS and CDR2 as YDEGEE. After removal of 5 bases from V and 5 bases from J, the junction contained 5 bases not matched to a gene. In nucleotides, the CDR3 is TGTGCCAGCAGTCGGGACAGGGGACTAGATACGCAGTATTTT. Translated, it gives CASSRDRGLDTQYF.

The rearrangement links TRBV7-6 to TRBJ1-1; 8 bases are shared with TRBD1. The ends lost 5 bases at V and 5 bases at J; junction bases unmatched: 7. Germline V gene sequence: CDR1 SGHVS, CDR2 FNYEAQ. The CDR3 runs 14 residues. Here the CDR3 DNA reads TGTGCCAGCAGCCTCGACAGGGGTGGTACTGAAGCTTTCTTT. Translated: CASSLDRGGTEAFF.

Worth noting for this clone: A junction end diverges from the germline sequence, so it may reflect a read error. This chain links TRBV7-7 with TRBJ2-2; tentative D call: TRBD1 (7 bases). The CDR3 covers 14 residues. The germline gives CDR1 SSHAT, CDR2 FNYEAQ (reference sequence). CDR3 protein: CASSLTGEAGELFF. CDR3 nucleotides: TGTGCTAGCAGCTTAACAGGGGAGGCCGGGGAGCTGTTTTTT.

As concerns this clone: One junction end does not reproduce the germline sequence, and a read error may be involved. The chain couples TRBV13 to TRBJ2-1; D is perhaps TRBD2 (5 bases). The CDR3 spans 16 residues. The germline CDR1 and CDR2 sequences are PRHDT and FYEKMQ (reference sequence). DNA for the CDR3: TGTGCCAGCAGCTTAAGGACGGGAAGCTCCTACAATGGGCAGTTCTTC. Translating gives CASSLRTGSSYNGQFF.

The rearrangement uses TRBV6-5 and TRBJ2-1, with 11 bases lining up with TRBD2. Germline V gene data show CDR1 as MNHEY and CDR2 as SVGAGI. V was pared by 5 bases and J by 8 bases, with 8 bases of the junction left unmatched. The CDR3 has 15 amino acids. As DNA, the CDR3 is TGTGCCAGCAGTAATGAGGTAGCGGGAGGGCATGAGCAGTTCTTC. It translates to CASSNEVAGGHEQFF.

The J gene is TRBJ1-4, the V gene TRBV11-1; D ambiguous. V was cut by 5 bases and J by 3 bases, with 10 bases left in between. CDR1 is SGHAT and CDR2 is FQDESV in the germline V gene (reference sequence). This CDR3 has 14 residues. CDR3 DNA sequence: TGTGCCAGCAGCCCGACGGGTCCTAATGAAAAACTGTTTTTT. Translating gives CASSPTGPNEKLFF.

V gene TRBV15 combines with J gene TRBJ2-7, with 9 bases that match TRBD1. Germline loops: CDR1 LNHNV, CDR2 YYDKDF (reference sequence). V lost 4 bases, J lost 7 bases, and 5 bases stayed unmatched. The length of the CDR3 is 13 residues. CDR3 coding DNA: TGTGCCACCAGCATACAGGGGGCGCGAGAGCAGTACTTC. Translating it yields CATSIQGAREQYF.

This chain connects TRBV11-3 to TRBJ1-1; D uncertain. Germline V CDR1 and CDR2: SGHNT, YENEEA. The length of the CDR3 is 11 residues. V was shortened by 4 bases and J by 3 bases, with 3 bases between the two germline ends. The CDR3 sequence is CASSSDTEAFF. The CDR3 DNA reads TGTGCCAGCAGCTCCGACACTGAAGCTTTCTTT.

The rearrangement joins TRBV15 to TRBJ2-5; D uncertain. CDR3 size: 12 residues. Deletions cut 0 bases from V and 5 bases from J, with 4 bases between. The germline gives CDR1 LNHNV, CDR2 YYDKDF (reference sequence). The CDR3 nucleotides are TGTGCCACCAGCAGAGATGCGGAGACCCAGTACTTC. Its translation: CATSRDAETQYF. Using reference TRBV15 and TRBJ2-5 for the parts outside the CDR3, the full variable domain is DAMVIQNPRYQVTQFGKPVTLSCSQTLNHNVMYWYQQKSSQAPKLLFHYYDKDFNNEADTPDNFQSRRPNTSFCFLDIRSPGLGDTAMYLCATSRDAETQYFGPGTRLLVL.

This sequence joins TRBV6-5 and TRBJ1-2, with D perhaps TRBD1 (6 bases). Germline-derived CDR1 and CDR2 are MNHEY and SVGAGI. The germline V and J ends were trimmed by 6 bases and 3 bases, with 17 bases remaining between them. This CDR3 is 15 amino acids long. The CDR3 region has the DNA TGTGCCAGCAGCCCACAGGGTGGTTTGGACTATGGCTACACCTTC. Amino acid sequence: CASSPQGGLDYGYTF.